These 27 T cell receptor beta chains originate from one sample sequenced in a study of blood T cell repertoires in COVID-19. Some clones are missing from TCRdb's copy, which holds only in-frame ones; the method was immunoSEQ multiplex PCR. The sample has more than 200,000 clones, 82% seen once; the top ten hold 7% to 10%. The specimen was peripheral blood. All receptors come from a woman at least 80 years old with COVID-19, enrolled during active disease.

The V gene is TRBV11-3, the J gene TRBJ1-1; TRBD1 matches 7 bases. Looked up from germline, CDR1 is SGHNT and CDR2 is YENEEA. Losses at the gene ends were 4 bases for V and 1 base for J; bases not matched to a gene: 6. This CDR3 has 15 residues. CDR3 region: CASSSTGAGNTEAFF. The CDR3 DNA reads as TGTGCCAGCAGCTCCACAGGGGCCGGGAACACTGAAGCTTTCTTT.

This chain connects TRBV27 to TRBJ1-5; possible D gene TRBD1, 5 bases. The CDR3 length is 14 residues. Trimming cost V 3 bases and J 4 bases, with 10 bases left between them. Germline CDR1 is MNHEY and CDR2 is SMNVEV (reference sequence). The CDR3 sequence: CASSLGKGNQPQHF. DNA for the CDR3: TGTGCCAGCAGTTTGGGGAAGGGGAATCAGCCCCAGCATTTT.

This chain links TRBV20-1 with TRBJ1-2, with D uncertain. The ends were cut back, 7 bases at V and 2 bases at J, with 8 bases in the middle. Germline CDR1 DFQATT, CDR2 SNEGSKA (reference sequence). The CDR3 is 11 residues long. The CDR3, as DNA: TGCAGTGGTTGGGCCAACTATGGCTACACCTTC. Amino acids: CSGWANYGYTF.

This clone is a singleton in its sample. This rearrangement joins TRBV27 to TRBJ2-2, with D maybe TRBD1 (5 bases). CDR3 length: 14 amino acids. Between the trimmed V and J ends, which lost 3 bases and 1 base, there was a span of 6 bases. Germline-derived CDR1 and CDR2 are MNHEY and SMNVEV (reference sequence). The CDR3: CASSFQGNTGELFF. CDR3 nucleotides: TGTGCCAGCAGTTTCCAGGGGAACACCGGGGAGCTGTTTTTT.

In DNA form, the CDR3 reads TGTGCCAGTAGTATGAGGGCGACTAGCGACGAGCAGTACTTC. Translating it yields CASSMRATSDEQYF. The chain is built from TRBV19 and TRBJ2-7; 8 bases map to TRBD2. V was pared by 3 bases and J by 5 bases, with 6 bases of the junction left unmatched. Germline values: CDR1 LNHDA, CDR2 SQIVND (reference sequence). The CDR3 is made up of 14 amino acids.

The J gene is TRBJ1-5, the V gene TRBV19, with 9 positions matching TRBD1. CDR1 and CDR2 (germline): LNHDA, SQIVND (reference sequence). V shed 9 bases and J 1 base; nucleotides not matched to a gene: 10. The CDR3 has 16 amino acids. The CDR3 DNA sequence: TGTGCCAGCGGGACAGGGATGCTAGTGAGCAATCAGCCCCAGCATTTT. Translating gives CASGTGMLVSNQPQHF.

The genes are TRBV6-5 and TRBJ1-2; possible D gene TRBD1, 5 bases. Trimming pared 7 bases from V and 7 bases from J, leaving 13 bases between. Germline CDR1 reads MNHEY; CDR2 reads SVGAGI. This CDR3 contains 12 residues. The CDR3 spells CASIKRGGGYTF. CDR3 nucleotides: TGTGCCAGCATAAAAAGGGGAGGTGGCTACACCTTC.

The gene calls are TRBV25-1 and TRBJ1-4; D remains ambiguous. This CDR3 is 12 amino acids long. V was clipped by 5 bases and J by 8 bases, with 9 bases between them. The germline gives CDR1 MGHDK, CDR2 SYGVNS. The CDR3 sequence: CASSPQEEKLFF. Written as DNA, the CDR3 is TGTGCCAGCAGTCCCCAAGAGGAAAAACTGTTTTTT. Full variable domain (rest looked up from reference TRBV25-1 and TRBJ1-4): EADIYQTPRYLVIGTGKKITLECSQTMGHDKMYWYQQDPGMELHLIHYSYGVNSTEKGDLSSESTVSRIRTEHFPLTLESARPSHTSQYLCASSPQEEKLFFGSGTQLSVL.

CDR3 loop: CASSYVGLGELFF. The CDR3, as DNA: TGTGCCAGCAGTTACGTTGGCCTTGGGGAGCTGTTTTTT. This chain joins TRBV6-2 or TRBV6-3 and TRBJ2-2; D is ambiguous. The germline V gene encodes CDR1 MNHEY and CDR2 SVGEGT. Trimming left V 2 bases short and J 8 bases short, with 9 bases between. The CDR3 spans 13 residues.

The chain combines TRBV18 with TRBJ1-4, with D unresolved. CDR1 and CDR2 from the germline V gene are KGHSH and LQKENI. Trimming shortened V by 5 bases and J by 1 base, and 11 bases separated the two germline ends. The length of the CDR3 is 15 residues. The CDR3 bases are TGTGCCAGCTCAATAACGCGAGGAACTAATGAAAAACTGTTTTTT. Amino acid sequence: CASSITRGTNEKLFF.

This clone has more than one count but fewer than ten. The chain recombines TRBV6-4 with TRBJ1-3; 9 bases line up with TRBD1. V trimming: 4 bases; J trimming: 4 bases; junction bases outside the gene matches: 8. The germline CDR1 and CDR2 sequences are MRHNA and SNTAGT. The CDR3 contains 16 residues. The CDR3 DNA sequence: TGTGCCAGCAGTGTTCATCCCGGGACAGGGGGAAACACCATATATTTT. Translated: CASSVHPGTGGNTIYF.

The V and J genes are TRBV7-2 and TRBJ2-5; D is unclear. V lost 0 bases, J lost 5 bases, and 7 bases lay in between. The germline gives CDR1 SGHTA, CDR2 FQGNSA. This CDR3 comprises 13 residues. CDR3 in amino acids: CASSLAVFETQYF. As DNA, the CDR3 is TGTGCCAGCAGCTTAGCCGTTTTTGAGACCCAGTACTTC.

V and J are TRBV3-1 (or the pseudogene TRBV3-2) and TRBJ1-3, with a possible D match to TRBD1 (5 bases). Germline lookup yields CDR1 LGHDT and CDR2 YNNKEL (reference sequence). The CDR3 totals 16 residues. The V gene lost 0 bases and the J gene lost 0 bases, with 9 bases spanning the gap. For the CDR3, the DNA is TGTGCCAGCAGCCAAGACAGCAGGGCCTCTGGAAACACCATATATTTT. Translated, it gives CASSQDSRASGNTIYF.

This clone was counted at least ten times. The CDR3 loop reads CASSLIVHNEQFF. The CDR3 DNA follows: TGTGCCAGCAGTTTAATCGTCCACAATGAGCAGTTCTTC. The chain uses TRBV27 and TRBJ2-1; the D is unclear. Germline V gene data show CDR1 as MNHEY and CDR2 as SMNVEV (reference sequence). The V gene lost 2 bases and the J gene lost 5 bases, with 7 bases spanning the gap. The CDR3 totals 13 residues.

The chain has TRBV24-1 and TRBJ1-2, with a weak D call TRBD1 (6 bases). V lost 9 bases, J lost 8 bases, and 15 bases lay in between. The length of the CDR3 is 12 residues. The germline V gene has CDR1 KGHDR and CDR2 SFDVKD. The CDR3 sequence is CATGDTEGGYTF. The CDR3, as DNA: TGTGCCACCGGGGACACTGAGGGAGGCTACACCTTC.

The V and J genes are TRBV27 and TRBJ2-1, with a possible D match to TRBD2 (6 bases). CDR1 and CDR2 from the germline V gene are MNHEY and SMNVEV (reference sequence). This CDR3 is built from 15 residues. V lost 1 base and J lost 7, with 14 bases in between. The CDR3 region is CASSLLGGIRNEQFF. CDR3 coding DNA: TGTGCCAGCAGTTTATTGGGCGGGATCAGGAATGAGCAGTTCTTC.

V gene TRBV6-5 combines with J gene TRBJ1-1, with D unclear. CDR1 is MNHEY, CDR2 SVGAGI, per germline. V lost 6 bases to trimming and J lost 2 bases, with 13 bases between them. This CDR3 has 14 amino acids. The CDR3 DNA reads TGTGCCAGCAGGGTTCGTTTGACTAACACTGAAGCTTTCTTT. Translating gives CASRVRLTNTEAFF.

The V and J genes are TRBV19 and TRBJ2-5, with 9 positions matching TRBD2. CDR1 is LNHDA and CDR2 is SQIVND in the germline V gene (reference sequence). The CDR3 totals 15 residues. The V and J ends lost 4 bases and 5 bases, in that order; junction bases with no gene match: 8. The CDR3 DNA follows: TGTGCCAGTAGTACCACCGGGACTAGCCTCGAGACCCAGTACTTC. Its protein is CASSTTGTSLETQYF. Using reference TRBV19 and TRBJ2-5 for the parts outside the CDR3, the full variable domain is DGGITQSPKYLFRKEGQNVTLSCEQNLNHDAMYWYRQDPGQGLRLIYYSQIVNDFQKGDIAEGYSVSREKKESFPLTVTSAQKNPTAFYLCASSTTGTSLETQYFGPGTRLLVL.

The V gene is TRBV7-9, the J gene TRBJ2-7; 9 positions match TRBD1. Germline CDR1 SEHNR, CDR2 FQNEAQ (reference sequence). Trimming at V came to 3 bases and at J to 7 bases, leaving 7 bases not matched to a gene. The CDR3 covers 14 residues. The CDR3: CASSFAQGAREQYF. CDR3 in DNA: TGTGCCAGCAGCTTCGCACAGGGGGCGAGGGAGCAGTACTTC.

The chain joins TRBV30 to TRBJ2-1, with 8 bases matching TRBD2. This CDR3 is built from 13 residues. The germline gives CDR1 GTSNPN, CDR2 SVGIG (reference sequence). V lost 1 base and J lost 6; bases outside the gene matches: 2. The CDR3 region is CAWSGLAINEQFF. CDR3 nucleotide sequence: TGTGCCTGGAGTGGACTAGCGATCAATGAGCAGTTCTTC. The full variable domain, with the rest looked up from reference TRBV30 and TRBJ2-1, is SQTIHQWPATLVQPVGSPLSLECTVEGTSNPNLYWYRQAAGRGLQLLFYSVGIGQISSEVPQNLSASRPQDRQFILSSKKLLLSDSGFYLCAWSGLAINEQFFGPGTRLTVL.

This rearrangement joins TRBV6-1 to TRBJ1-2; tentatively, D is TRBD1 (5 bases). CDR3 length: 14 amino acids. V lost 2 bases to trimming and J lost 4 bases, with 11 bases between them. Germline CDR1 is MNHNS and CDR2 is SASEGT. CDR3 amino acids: CASSEQGGPYGYTF. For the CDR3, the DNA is TGTGCCAGCAGTGAACAGGGCGGTCCCTATGGCTACACCTTC.

CDR3 bases: TGTGCCAGCAGTCCTAACGGGGGGGGACCGGCTTTCTTT. Translating it yields CASSPNGGGPAFF. The chain uses TRBV2 and TRBJ1-1; perhaps TRBD1 as D (5 bases). Per germline, CDR1 SNHLY and CDR2 FYNNEI. This CDR3 contains 13 residues. The germline V and J ends were trimmed by 5 bases and 11 bases, with 18 bases remaining between them.

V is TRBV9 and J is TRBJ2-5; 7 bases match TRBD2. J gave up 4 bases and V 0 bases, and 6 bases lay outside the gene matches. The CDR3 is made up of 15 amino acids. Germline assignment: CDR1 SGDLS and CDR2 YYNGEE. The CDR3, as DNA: TGTGCCAGCAGCGTAGCGGTGGGGAGGGGAGAGACCCAGTACTTC. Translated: CASSVAVGRGETQYF.

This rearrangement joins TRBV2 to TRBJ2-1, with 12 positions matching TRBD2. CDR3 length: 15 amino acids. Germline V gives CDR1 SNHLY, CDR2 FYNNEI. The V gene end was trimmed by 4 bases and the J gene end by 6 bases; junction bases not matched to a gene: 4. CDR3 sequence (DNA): TGTGCCAGCAGTGTATCTAGCGGGAGGGCCAATGAGCAGTTCTTC. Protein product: CASSVSSGRANEQFF.

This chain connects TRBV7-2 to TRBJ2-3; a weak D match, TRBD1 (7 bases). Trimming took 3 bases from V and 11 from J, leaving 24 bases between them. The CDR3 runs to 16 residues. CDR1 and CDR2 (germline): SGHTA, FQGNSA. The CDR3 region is CASSLEGQGGTNMQYF. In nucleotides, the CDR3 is TGTGCCAGCAGCTTGGAAGGGCAGGGGGGTACGAATATGCAGTATTTT. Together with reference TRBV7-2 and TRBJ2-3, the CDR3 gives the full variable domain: GAGVSQSPSNKVTEKGKDVELRCDPISGHTALYWYRQSLGQGLEFLIYFQGNSAPDKSGLPSDRFSAERTGGSVSTLTIQRTQQEDSAVYLCASSLEGQGGTNMQYFGPGTRLTVL.

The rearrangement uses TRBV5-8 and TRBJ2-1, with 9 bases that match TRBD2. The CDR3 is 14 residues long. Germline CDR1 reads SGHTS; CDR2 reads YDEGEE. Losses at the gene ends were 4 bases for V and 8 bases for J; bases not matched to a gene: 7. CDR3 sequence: CASSRGLAGYEQFF. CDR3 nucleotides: TGTGCCAGCAGCAGGGGACTAGCAGGTTATGAGCAGTTCTTC.

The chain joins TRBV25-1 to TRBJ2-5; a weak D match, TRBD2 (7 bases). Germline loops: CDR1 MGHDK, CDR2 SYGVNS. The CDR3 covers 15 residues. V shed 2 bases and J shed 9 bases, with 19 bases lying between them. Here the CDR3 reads CASSEMGGPSLAQYF. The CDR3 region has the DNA TGTGCCAGCAGTGAAATGGGGGGGCCTTCTCTGGCCCAGTACTTC.